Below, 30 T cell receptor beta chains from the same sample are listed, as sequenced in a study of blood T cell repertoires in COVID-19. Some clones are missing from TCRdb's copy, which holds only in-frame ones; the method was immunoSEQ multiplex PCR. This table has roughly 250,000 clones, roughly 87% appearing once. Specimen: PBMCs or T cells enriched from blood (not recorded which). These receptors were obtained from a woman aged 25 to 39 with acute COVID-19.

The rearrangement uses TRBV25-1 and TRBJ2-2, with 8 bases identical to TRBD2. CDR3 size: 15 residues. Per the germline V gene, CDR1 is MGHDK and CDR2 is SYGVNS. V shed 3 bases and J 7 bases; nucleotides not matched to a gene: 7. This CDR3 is CASSEDGGAIGELFF. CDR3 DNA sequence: TGTGCCAGCAGTGAGGACGGGGGGGCCATCGGGGAGCTGTTTTTT.

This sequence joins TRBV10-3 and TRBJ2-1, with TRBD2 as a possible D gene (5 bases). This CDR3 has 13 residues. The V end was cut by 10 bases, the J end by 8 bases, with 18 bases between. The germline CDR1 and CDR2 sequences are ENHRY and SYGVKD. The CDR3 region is CATRQEGRDEQFF. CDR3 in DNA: TGTGCCACCCGCCAAGAGGGCCGTGATGAGCAGTTCTTC.

In DNA form, the CDR3 reads TGCGCCAGCAGCTTGGAGGTCGGGGGGAAAGAGACCCAGTACTTC. This sequence encodes CASSLEVGGKETQYF. This chain uses TRBV5-1 with TRBJ2-5, with 7 bases lining up with TRBD2. Germline CDR1 is SGHRS and CDR2 is YFSETQ. Trimming at V came to 0 bases and at J to 3 bases, leaving 5 bases not matched to a gene. The CDR3 sequence is 15 residues long. Variable domain in full (rest from reference TRBV5-1 and TRBJ2-5): KAGVTQTPRYLIKTRGQQVTLSCSPISGHRSVSWYQQTPGQGLQFLFEYFSETQRNKGNFPGRFSGRQFSNSRSEMNVSTLELGDSALYLCASSLEVGGKETQYFGPGTRLLVL.

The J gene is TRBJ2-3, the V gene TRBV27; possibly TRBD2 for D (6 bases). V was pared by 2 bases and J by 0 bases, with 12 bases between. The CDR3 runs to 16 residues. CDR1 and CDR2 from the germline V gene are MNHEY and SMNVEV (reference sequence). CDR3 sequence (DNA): TGTGCCAGCAGTTTAGATTGGAGGGGAAGCACAGATACGCAGTATTTT. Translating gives CASSLDWRGSTDTQYF.

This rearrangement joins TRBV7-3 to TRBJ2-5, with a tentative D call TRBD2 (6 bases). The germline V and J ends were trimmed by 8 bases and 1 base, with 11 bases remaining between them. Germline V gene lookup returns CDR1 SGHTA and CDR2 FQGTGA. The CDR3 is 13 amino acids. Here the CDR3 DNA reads TGTGCCAGCCGACTAGAAGCCCAAGAGACCCAGTACTTC. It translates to CASRLEAQETQYF.

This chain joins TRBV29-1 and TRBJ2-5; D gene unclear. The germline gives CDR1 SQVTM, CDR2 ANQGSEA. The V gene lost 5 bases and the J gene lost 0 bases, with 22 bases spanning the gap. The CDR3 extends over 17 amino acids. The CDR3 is CSVSRIKPVEYQETQYF. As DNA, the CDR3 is TGCAGCGTTTCCCGTATCAAACCCGTAGAGTACCAAGAGACCCAGTACTTC.

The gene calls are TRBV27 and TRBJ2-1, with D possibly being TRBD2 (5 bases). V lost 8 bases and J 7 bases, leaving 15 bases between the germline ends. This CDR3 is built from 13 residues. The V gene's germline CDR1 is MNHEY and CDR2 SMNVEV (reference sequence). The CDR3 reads CASSTFPGNEQFF. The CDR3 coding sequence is TGTGCCAGCTCCACTTTCCCGGGGAATGAGCAGTTCTTC.

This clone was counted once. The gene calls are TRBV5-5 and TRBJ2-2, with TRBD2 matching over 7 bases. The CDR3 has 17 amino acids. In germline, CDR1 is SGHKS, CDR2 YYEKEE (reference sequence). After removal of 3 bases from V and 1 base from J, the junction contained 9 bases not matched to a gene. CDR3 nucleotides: TGTGCCAGCAGCTCGGAGGTCCGCGGGAGGAACACCGGGGAGCTGTTTTTT. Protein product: CASSSEVRGRNTGELFF.

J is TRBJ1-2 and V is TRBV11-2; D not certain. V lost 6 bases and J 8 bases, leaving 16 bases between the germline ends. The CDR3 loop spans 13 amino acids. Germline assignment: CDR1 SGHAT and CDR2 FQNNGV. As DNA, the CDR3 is TGTGCCAGCAGTCAACCCCCTTCGAGAGGCTACACCTTC. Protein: CASSQPPSRGYTF.

The DNA of the CDR3 is TGTGCCTGGAGTAGGGAGTACGAGCAGTACTTC. It specifies CAWSREYEQYF. The chain employs TRBV30 and TRBJ2-7; D perhaps matches TRBD2 (5 bases). Trimming took off 2 bases at V and 4 bases at J, with 6 bases between the two ends. CDR1 is GTSNPN and CDR2 is SVGIG in the germline V gene (reference sequence). The CDR3 is 11 amino acids.

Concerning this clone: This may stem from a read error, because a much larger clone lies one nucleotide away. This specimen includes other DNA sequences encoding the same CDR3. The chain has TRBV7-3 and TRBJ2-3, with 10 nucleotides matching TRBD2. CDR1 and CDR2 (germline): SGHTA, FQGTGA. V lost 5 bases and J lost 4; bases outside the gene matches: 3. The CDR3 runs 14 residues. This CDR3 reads CASSPSGGADTQYF. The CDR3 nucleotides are TGTGCCAGCAGCCCGAGCGGGGGGGCAGATACGCAGTATTTT.

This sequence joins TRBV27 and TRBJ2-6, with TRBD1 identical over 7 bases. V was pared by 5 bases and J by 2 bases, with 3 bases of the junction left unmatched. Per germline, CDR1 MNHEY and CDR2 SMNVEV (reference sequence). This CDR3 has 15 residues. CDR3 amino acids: CASSLTGAGANVLTF. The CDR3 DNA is TGTGCCAGCAGTCTCACAGGGGCTGGGGCCAACGTCCTGACTTTC.

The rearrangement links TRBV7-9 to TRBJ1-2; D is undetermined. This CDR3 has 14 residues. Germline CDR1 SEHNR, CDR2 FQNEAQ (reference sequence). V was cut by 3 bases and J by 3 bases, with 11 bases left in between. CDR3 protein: CASSFGPSDYGYTF. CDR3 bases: TGTGCCAGCAGCTTTGGGCCCAGTGACTATGGCTACACCTTC.

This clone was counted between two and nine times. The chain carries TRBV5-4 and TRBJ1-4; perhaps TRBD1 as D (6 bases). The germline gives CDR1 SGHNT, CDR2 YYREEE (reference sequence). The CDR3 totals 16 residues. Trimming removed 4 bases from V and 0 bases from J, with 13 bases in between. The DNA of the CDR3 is TGTGCCAGCAGCGACCAGGACAGTGCAACTAATGAAAAACTGTTTTTT. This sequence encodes CASSDQDSATNEKLFF.

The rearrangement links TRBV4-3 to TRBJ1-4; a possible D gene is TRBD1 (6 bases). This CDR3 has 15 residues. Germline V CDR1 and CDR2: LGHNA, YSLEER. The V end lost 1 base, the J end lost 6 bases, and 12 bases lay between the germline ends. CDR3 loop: CASSQGQGRYEKLFF. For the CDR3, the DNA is TGCGCCAGCAGCCAAGGTCAGGGGCGGTATGAAAAACTGTTTTTT.

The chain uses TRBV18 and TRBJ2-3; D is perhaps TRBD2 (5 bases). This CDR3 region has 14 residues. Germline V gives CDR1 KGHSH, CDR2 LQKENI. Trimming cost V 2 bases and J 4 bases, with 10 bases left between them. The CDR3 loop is CASSPSAGPDTQYF. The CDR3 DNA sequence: TGTGCCAGCTCACCATCGGCGGGCCCAGATACGCAGTATTTT.

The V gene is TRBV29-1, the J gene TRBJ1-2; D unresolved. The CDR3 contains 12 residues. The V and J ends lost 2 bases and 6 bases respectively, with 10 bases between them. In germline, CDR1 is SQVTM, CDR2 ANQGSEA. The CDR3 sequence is CSVEREGDGYTF. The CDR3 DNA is TGCAGCGTTGAAAGGGAGGGCGATGGCTACACCTTC.

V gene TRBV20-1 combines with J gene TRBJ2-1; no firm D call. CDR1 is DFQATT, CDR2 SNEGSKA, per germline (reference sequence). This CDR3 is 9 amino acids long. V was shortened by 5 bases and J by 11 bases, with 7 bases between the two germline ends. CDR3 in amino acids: CSALAQQFF. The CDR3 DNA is TGCAGTGCTTTGGCCCAGCAGTTCTTC.

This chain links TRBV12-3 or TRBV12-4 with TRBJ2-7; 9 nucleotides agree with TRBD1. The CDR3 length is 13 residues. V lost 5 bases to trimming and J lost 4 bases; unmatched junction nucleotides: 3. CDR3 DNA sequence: TGTGCCAGCAGTCGGGACAGGGCATACGAGCAGTACTTC. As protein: CASSRDRAYEQYF.

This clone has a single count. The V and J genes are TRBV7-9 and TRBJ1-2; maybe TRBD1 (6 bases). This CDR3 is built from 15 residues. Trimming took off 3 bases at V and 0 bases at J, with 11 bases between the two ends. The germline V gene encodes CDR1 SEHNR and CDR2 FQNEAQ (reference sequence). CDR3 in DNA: TGTGCCAGCAGCTTCAGGGGCCTTACTAACTATGGCTACACCTTC. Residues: CASSFRGLTNYGYTF.

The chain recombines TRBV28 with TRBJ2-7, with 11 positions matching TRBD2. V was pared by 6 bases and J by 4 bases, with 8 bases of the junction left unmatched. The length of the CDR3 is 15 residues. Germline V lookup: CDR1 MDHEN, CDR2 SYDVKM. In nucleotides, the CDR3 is TGTGCCAGCAGCCTCACTAGCGGGAGTTGGTACGAGCAGTACTTC. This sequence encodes CASSLTSGSWYEQYF.

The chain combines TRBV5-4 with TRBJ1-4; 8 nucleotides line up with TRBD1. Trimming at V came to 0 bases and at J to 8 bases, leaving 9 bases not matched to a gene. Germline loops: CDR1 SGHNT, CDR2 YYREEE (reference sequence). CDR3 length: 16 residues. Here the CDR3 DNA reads TGTGCCAGCAGCTTGGGAGGCGGACAGGGCTACGAAAAACTGTTTTTT. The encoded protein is CASSLGGGQGYEKLFF.

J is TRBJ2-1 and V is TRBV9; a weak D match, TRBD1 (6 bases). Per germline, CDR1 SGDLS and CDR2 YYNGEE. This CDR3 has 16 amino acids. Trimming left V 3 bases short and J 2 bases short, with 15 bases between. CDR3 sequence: CASSARQGLPYNEQFF. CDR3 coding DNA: TGTGCCAGCAGCGCCCGGCAGGGGCTTCCCTACAATGAGCAGTTCTTC. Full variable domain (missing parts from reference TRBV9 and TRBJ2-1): DSGVTQTPKHLITATGQRVTLRCSPRSGDLSVYWYQQSLDQGLQFLIQYYNGEERAKGNILERFSAQQFPDLHSELNLSSLELGDSALYFCASSARQGLPYNEQFFGPGTRLTVL.

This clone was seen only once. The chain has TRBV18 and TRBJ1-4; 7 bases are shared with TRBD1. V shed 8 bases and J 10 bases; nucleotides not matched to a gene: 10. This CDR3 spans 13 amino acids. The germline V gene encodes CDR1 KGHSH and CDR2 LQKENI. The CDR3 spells CASVPGQRGKLFF. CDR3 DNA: TGTGCCAGCGTACCGGGACAGAGGGGAAAACTGTTTTTT.

The chain's CDR3 is CASSLPRQGDNSPLHF. The CDR3 nucleotides read TGTGCCAGCAGTTTACCCCGACAGGGGGATAATTCACCCCTCCACTTT. The chain joins TRBV28 to TRBJ1-6, with 9 bases fitting TRBD1. Trimming at V came to 2 bases and at J to 5 bases, leaving 4 bases not matched to a gene. Germline assignment: CDR1 MDHEN and CDR2 SYDVKM. There are 16 residues in the CDR3.

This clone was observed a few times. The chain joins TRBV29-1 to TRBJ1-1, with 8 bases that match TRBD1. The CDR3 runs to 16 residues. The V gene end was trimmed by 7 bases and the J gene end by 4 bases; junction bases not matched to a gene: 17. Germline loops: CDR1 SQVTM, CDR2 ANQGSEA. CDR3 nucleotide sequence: TGCAGCGGACGATTGGACAGGGAGCCCTTGATCACTGAAGCTTTCTTT. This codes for CSGRLDREPLITEAFF. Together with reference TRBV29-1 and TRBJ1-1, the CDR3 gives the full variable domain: SAVISQKPSRDICQRGTSLTIQCQVDSQVTMMFWYRQQPGQSLTLIATANQGSEATYESGFVIDKFPISRPNLTFSTLTVSNMSPEDSSIYLCSGRLDREPLITEAFFGQGTRLTVV.

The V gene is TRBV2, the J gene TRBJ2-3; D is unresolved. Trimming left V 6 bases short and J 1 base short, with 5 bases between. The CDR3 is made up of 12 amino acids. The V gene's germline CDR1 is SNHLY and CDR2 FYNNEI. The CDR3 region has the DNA TGTGCCAGCAGCCCAGGCACAGATACGCAGTATTTT. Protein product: CASSPGTDTQYF.

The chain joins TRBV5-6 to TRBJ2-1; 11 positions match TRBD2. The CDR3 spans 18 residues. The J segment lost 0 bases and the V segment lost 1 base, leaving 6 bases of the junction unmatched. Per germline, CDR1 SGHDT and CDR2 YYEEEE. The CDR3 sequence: CASSLMGSGRDSYNEQFF. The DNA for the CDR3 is TGTGCCAGCAGCTTGATGGGTAGCGGGAGGGACTCCTACAATGAGCAGTTCTTC. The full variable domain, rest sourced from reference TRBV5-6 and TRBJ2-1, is DAGVTQSPTHLIKTRGQQVTLRCSPKSGHDTVSWYQQALGQGPQFIFQYYEEEERQRGNFPDRFSGHQFPNYSSELNVNALLLGDSALYLCASSLMGSGRDSYNEQFFGPGTRLTVL.

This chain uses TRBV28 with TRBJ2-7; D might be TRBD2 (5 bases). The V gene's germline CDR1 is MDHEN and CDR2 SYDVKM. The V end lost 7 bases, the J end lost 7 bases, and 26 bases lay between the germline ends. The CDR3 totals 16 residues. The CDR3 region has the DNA TGTGCCAGCATCCCCCCTTTTCGGGGTCTGACGAATGAGCAGTACTTC. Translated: CASIPPFRGLTNEQYF. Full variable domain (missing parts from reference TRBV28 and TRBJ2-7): DVKVTQSSRYLVKRTGEKVFLECVQDMDHENMFWYRQDPGLGLRLIYFSYDVKMKEKGDIPEGYSVSREKKERFSLILESASTNQTSMYLCASIPPFRGLTNEQYFGPGTRLTVT.

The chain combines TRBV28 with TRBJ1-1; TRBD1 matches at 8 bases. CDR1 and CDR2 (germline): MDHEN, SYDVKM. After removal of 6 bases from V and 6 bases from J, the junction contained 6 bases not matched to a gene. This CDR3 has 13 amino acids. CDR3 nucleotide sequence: TGTGCCAGCAGCCTGACAGGGGACTCTGAAGCTTTCTTT. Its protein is CASSLTGDSEAFF.